A selection of T cell receptor beta chains follows, all from one sample in a study of persistence of HIV-infected CD4 T cells. Only in-frame clones appear in the TCRdb table, and some are missing; sequencing was by immunoSEQ multiplex PCR. The sample lists some 49,000 clones; around 89% were seen once. These receptors' antigens are unknown. This sample comprised CD4+ T cells sorted from PBMCs after 18-hour stimulation, obtained from a patient who received antiretroviral therapy. All receptors come from an adult woman with HIV who was CMV-seropositive. The CDR3 runs from the conserved cysteine through the conserved F or W. Fields, in order: J gene, D gene, V gene, clone size, CDR3 DNA, CDR3 protein. The D gene is left open where the match is weak. Clone size, where shown, is once, few, many, or a class for clones that have expanded.

>TRBJ2-3|NA|TRBV2|NA
TGTGCCAGCAGTGAAACGGTATCGGGGTCGGCTAGTCGGGATACGCAGTATTTT
CASSETVSGSASRDTQYF
>TRBJ1-2|TRBD1|TRBV25-1|NA
TGTGCCAGCAGTGCTATCCGGGACAGCTATAGTGATGGCTACACCTTC
CASSAIRDSYSDGYTF
>TRBJ1-1|NA|TRBV30|medium-sized
TGTGCCTTCAAGGGCGGCCAGAACACTGAAGCTTTCTTT
CAFKGGQNTEAFF
>TRBJ2-7|NA|TRBV20-1|NA
TGCAGTGCTAGTATCCCTAAGGGGGGGAACTACGAGCAGTACTTC
CSASIPKGGNYEQYF
>TRBJ1-6|TRBD1|TRBV3-1/TRBV3-2|NA
TGTGCCAGCAGCCAGGGTGGGGCAGGGGGCAATTCACCCCTCCACTTT
CASSQGGAGGNSPLHF
>TRBJ1-2|NA|TRBV29-1|NA
TGCAGCGTTGAAGATCTGTACGGGAACGGGGGCTACACCTTC
CSVEDLYGNGGYTF
>TRBJ1-1|NA|TRBV18|NA
TGTGCCAGCTCTTTCGGGGAGCGCACTGAAGCTTTCTTT
CASSFGERTEAFF
>TRBJ1-6|NA|TRBV12-3/TRBV12-4|NA
TGTGCCAGCAGACAGCTCTATAATTCACCCCTCCACTTT
CASRQLYNSPLHF
>TRBJ2-1|NA|TRBV5-1|NA
TGCGCCTCCTCCAAGGAGGAGAACAATGAGCAGTTCTTC
CASSKEENNEQFF
>TRBJ2-5|TRBD2|TRBV9|NA
TGTGCCAGCAGCGGAACTAGCGGGGGAAAAGAGACCCAGTACTTC
CASSGTSGGKETQYF
>TRBJ1-1|NA|TRBV7-3|NA
TGTGCCAGCAGCTCCTCCACGGGTTCGACTGAAGCTTTCTTT
CASSSSTGSTEAFF
>TRBJ1-2|TRBD1|TRBV5-1|NA
TGCGCCAGCAGCTCCGACAGGGGGATAGGCTACACCTTC
CASSSDRGIGYTF
>TRBJ2-7|NA|TRBV5-1|NA
TGCGCCAGCAGCTACGGGGGCGCGGGATCCTACGAGCAGTACTTC
CASSYGGAGSYEQYF
>TRBJ1-1|NA|TRBV10-1|NA
TGCGCCACCAAACCTCCATTCCCCAAAACAAAGAACACTGAAGCTTTCTTT
CATKPPFPKTKNTEAFF
>TRBJ2-7|TRBD1|TRBV15|once
TGTGCCACCAGCCCTGACAGGGGTAGATACGAGCAGTACTTC
CATSPDRGRYEQYF
>TRBJ2-1|TRBD1|TRBV5-1|NA
TGCGCCAGCAGCTATAACCCGGGACAGGGTGTGCATGAGCAGTTCTTC
CASSYNPGQGVHEQFF
>TRBJ2-7|TRBD2|TRBV7-2|NA
TGTGCCAGCAGCTTAGGTAGCGGGGGGTACTCCTACGAGCAGTACTTC
CASSLGSGGYSYEQYF
>TRBJ2-3|TRBD1|TRBV2|NA
TGTGCCAGCAGTGGGGACAGGGTAGGTGGTACGCAGTATTTT
CASSGDRVGGTQYF
>TRBJ1-6|NA|TRBV19|NA
TGTGCCAGTAGTATGGGTCGGGGATCACCCCTCCACTTT
CASSMGRGSPLHF
>TRBJ1-4|NA|TRBV28|NA
TGTGCCAGCAGTTTATGGCGGGGGGGAGGAGGTGAAAAACTGTTTTTT
CASSLWRGGGGEKLFF
>TRBJ1-3|NA|TRBV9|once
TGTGCCAGCAGCGCGCCGGGCTCTGGAAACACCATATATTTT
CASSAPGSGNTIYF
>TRBJ2-1|TRBD1|TRBV7-2|NA
TGTGCCAGCAGCTTAGCGCTACAGGGGAATGAGCAGTTCTTC
CASSLALQGNEQFF
>TRBJ2-1|NA|TRBV24-1|NA
TGTGCCACCAGTGAACGGCGGAATGAGCAGTTCTTC
CATSERRNEQFF